The next 16 T cell receptor beta chains were all read from a single sample in a study of human T cells and chemical hapten exposure. MiXCR, applied by TCRdb to the RACE reads, yields one record per CDR3 protein. The sample holds 45,000 or so distinct CDR3 sequences, 4.4% seen once. The time point was: healthy volunteer bleed at 2 weeks. Researchers extracted total RNA from unfractionated whole blood. The sample was whole blood. These TCRs come from a human donor in good health. Some clones in this sample may be carry-over from other donors' samples.

In this sample, this clonotype turned up many times. The chain couples TRBV12-3 or TRBV12-4 to TRBJ2-3, with 9 bases identical to TRBD1. With 7 bases clipped from V and 3 bases from J, the junction kept 5 bases outside the gene matches. The CDR3 has 14 amino acids. The CDR3 spells CASTLQGATDTQYF. The CDR3 nucleotides are TGTGCCAGCACGCTACAGGGGGCGACAGATACGCAGTATTTT.

In its sample, this clonotype was seen a few times. The CDR3 DNA reads TGTGCCAGCGGAGAGCGGGAAATGGTAAAGACCCAGTACTTC. This gives the protein CASGEREMVKTQYF. The chain links TRBV28 to TRBJ2-5, with 7 positions matching TRBD2. The CDR3 is 14 residues long. The V gene end was trimmed by 8 bases and the J gene end by 6 bases; junction bases not matched to a gene: 12. CDR1 MDHEN and CDR2 SYDVKM come from the germline V gene.

There are many counts of this clonotype. V gene TRBV7-2 combines with J gene TRBJ2-1; TRBD2 matches 9 bases. The CDR3 is 17 amino acids. CDR1 and CDR2 (germline): SGHTA, FQGNSA. Trimming took 2 bases from V and 0 from J; bases not matched to a gene: 5. The CDR3 sequence is CASSLRLAASSYNEQFF. The DNA of the CDR3 is TGTGCCAGCAGCTTACGACTAGCGGCCAGCTCCTACAATGAGCAGTTCTTC.

This clonotype was found many times. The chain uses TRBV27 and TRBJ1-1; 8 positions match TRBD1. J lost 1 base, V lost 5 bases, and 18 bases had no gene match. The CDR3 consists of 19 residues. The germline V gene encodes CDR1 MNHEY and CDR2 SMNVEV (reference sequence). This CDR3 reads CASSHISLRKTGANTEAFF. The CDR3 bases are TGTGCCAGCAGTCACATCTCCCTACGAAAGACAGGGGCGAACACTGAAGCTTTCTTT.

A few counts support this clonotype. The V and J genes are TRBV15 and TRBJ2-1; TRBD2 matches 7 bases. The CDR3 covers 15 residues. Germline loops: CDR1 LNHNV, CDR2 YYDKDF (reference sequence). The V and J ends lost 7 bases and 6 bases, in that order; junction bases with no gene match: 12. The CDR3 DNA sequence: TGTGCCACCACCGCCGGGACTATTCGATTCAATGAGCAGTTCTTC. Its protein product is CATTAGTIRFNEQFF. Filled out from reference TRBV15 and TRBJ2-1, the complete variable domain reads DAMVIQNPRYQVTQFGKPVTLSCSQTLNHNVMYWYQQKSSQAPKLLFHYYDKDFNNEADTPDNFQSRRPNTSFCFLDIRSPGLGDTAMYLCATTAGTIRFNEQFFGPGTRLTVL.

In its sample, this clonotype was seen once. This may stem from a read error, because a much larger clone lies one nucleotide away. V usage is TRBV5-1 and J usage is TRBJ2-7, with a possible D match to TRBD1 (6 bases). The length of the CDR3 is 15 residues. Germline V gene data show CDR1 as SGHRS and CDR2 as YFSETQ. The CDR3 is CTSSLATGSSYEQYF. In DNA, the CDR3 is TGCACCAGCAGCTTGGCAACAGGGAGCTCCTACGAGCAGTACTTC.

The chain recombines TRBV13 with TRBJ2-3, with TRBD2 identical over 7 bases. Germline CDR1 and CDR2: PRHDT and FYEKMQ (reference sequence). This CDR3 has 14 amino acids. Trimming at V came to 7 bases and at J to 0 bases, leaving 4 bases not matched to a gene. The CDR3 DNA reads as TGTGCCAGCACGAGCGGGGCCAGCACAGATACGCAGTATTTT. Translation: CASTSGASTDTQYF.

Concerning this clonotype: A much larger clone differs by one base, so this may be a read error. This CDR3 is CATSDSGTGKVYQYF. The CDR3 bases are TGTGCCACCAGTGATTCCGGGACAGGGAAAGTGTACCAGTACTTC. The rearrangement uses TRBV24-1 and TRBJ2-5; 9 positions agree with TRBD1. The V gene end was trimmed by 2 bases and the J gene end by 10 bases; junction bases not matched to a gene: 10. CDR3 length: 15 amino acids. Germline lookup yields CDR1 KGHDR and CDR2 SFDVKD.

This clonotype was found many times. This chain joins TRBV3-1 and TRBJ2-1; 11 bases agree with TRBD2. Germline V CDR1 and CDR2: LGHDT, YNNKEL (reference sequence). This CDR3 is 15 amino acids long. V was pared by 8 bases and J by 6 bases, with 9 bases of the junction left unmatched. The CDR3 spells CASGLAGGPGNEQFF. The CDR3 coding sequence is TGTGCCAGCGGGTTAGCGGGAGGGCCTGGCAATGAGCAGTTCTTC.

This clonotype has ten or more counts. The chain uses TRBV20-1 and TRBJ1-1; 10 nucleotides agree with TRBD1. J lost 11 bases, V lost 3 bases, and 15 bases had no gene match. The CDR3 is made up of 15 amino acids. Germline CDR1 reads DFQATT; CDR2 reads SNEGSKA (reference sequence). CDR3 DNA sequence: TGCAGTGCTAGCTCATCCGGGACAGGGGCCCCCAGGGCTTTCTTT. Translation: CSASSSGTGAPRAFF.

The table lists this clonotype with many counts. The genes are TRBV30 and TRBJ1-2, with D possibly matching TRBD1 (5 bases). V was clipped by 0 bases and J by 9 bases, with 14 bases between them. Germline CDR1 is GTSNPN and CDR2 is SVGIG (reference sequence). This CDR3 has 13 residues. The CDR3 nucleotides are TGTGCCTGGAGTGTACTAGGTGAGGGGAGCTACACCTTC. Amino acids: CAWSVLGEGSYTF.

This clonotype was picked up many times. The chain employs TRBV6-5 and TRBJ1-1; a weak D match, TRBD1 (5 bases). This CDR3 contains 13 residues. V lost 6 bases to trimming and J lost 1 base, with 9 bases between them. Germline CDR1 reads MNHEY; CDR2 reads SVGAGI. For the CDR3, the DNA is TGTGCCAGCAGCATTACAGGGAACACTGAAGCTTTCTTT. Encoded protein: CASSITGNTEAFF.

This clonotype was picked up many times. The chain is built from TRBV6-2 or TRBV6-3 and TRBJ2-1; 7 bases line up with TRBD2. Looked up from germline, CDR1 is MNHEY and CDR2 is SVGEGT. With V trimmed by 6 bases and J by 7 bases, 9 bases remained unmatched. This CDR3 has 14 residues. This CDR3 reads CASSLGGNRNEQFF. The DNA for the CDR3 is TGTGCCAGCAGCCTGGGGGGGAATCGTAATGAGCAGTTCTTC.

V is TRBV9 and J is TRBJ2-1; D is perhaps TRBD2 (6 bases). Trimming cost V 4 bases and J 5 bases, with 13 bases left between them. CDR3 length equals 14 residues. Germline V gene lookup returns CDR1 SGDLS and CDR2 YYNGEE. CDR3 protein: CASSSAGGDNEQFF. The CDR3 bases are TGTGCCAGCAGCTCCGCCGGCGGGGACAATGAGCAGTTCTTC. Based on the CDR3 plus reference TRBV9 and TRBJ2-1, the full variable domain is DSGVTQTPKHLITATGQRVTLRCSPRSGDLSVYWYQQSLDQGLQFLIQYYNGEERAKGNILERFSAQQFPDLHSELNLSSLELGDSALYFCASSSAGGDNEQFFGPGTRLTVL.

Ten or more counts support this clonotype. The CDR3 bases are TGCGCCAGCAGCCCTGACTGGACAGGGGCTGGAGAGACCCAGTACTTC. Protein product: CASSPDWTGAGETQYF. The V and J genes are TRBV5-1 and TRBJ2-5, with TRBD1 identical over 9 bases. Germline loops: CDR1 SGHRS, CDR2 YFSETQ. The CDR3 totals 16 residues. Trimming took 4 bases from V and 4 from J; bases not matched to a gene: 11.

Notes on this clonotype: Its ends do not fully match the called genes, so a read error is possible. This chain joins TRBV4-2 and TRBJ2-7; tentative D call: TRBD2 (7 bases). The germline CDR1 and CDR2 sequences are LGHNA and YNFKEQ. This CDR3 contains 16 residues. This CDR3 reads CASSHPAAGASYEQCF. The CDR3 region has the DNA TGTGCCAGCAGCCACCCAGCGGCGGGGGCCTCCTACGAGCAGTGCTTC.